This T cell receptor beta chain was identified during a study of T cells in Graves' hyperthyroidism and ophthalmopathy. CDR1 SGHNT and CDR2 YYREEE come from the germline V gene (reference sequence). This CDR3 is 15 amino acids long. Deletions cut 2 bases from V and 0 bases from J, with 11 bases between. Amplified TCR beta CDR3 regions derived from RNA transcripts. TCR CDR3 underwent first-round RT-PCR with the HTBI primer set. TCRdb recomputed calls from the multiplex PCR reads with MiXCR, one row per CDR3 protein. The sample includes 550,000 to 700,000 distinct CDR3 sequences, about half of them seen just once.

Sequenced input: peripheral blood or thyroid tissue (not recorded which). This chain uses TRBV5-4 with TRBJ1-1; the D gene is possibly TRBD1 (6 bases). The sequence derives from an adult woman with Graves' disease, either hyperthyroidism or ophthalmopathy (not recorded which). CDR3 DNA: TGTGCCAGCAGCTTCACCGCAGGGGTGAACACTGAAGCTTTCTTT. Encoded protein: CASSFTAGVNTEAFF.